This T cell receptor beta chain was sequenced during a study of T cell responses to AZD1222 COVID-19 vaccine. Worth noting for this clone: Its antigen remains unidentified.

This CDR3 contains 15 residues. Germline V gives CDR1 MNHEY, CDR2 SMNVEV (reference sequence). V dropped 2 bases and J dropped 9; count of bases not matched to a gene: 6. Some clones are missing from TCRdb's copy, which holds only in-frame ones; the method was immunoSEQ multiplex PCR. This sample has roughly 130,000 clones, with roughly 94% found just once. Broader study findings: Mostly white British, mostly female donors; authors suggested clonal diversity may be underestimated. Scientists sampled the repertoires only once the peak T cell response had passed.

The chain combines TRBV27 with TRBJ1-6; 8 positions agree with TRBD1. The receptor comes from an adult in good health. Material: peripheral blood, obtained on day 0 of AZD1222 vaccination. CDR3 in amino acids: CASSLQGALGSPLHF. Here the CDR3 DNA reads TGTGCCAGCAGTTTACAGGGGGCGCTGGGTTCACCCCTCCACTTT.